The text below deals with one T cell receptor beta chain. Its specificity is unknown. J gave up 6 bases and V 2 bases, and 1 base lay outside the gene matches. Germline assignment: CDR1 SGHVS and CDR2 FQNEAQ. The CDR3 is 16 amino acids. The data were obtained in a study of OX40 agonist ivuxolimab in advanced cancers. In the study overall: Of mixed ages from about 23 to 90 and averaging roughly 60 years, the group was roughly 83% male.

Study observations and caveats: The average count of expanded clones was higher among CD8+ T cells than among CD4+. At 0.1 to 3.0 mg/kg and by week 6, CD4+ and CD8+ T cells in the blood had expanded clonally. Several nonresponders also turned out to have low normalized T-cell clonal expansion.

TCRdb's copy holds only in-frame clones and misses some; the assay was immunoSEQ multiplex PCR. The profile shows approximately 22,000 clones, about four fifths of them singletons. Material: CD4+ or CD8+ T cells sorted from blood, obtained in a trial of the OX40 agonist ivuxolimab. The origin of this receptor is an adult with an advanced solid tumor such as melanoma, head and neck, liver or kidney cancer. The V and J genes are TRBV7-8 and TRBJ2-2; 15 nucleotides match TRBD2. For the CDR3, the DNA is TGTGCCAGCAGCTTAAGGACTAGCGGGAGGGCCGGGGAGCTGTTTTTT. Translated, it gives CASSLRTSGRAGELFF. Full variable domain (missing parts from reference TRBV7-8 and TRBJ2-2): GAGVSQSPRYKVAKRGQDVALRCDPISGHVSLFWYQQALGQGPEFLTYFQNEAQLDKSGLPSDRFFAERPEGSVSTLKIQRTQQEDSAVYLCASSLRTSGRAGELFFGEGSRLTVL.